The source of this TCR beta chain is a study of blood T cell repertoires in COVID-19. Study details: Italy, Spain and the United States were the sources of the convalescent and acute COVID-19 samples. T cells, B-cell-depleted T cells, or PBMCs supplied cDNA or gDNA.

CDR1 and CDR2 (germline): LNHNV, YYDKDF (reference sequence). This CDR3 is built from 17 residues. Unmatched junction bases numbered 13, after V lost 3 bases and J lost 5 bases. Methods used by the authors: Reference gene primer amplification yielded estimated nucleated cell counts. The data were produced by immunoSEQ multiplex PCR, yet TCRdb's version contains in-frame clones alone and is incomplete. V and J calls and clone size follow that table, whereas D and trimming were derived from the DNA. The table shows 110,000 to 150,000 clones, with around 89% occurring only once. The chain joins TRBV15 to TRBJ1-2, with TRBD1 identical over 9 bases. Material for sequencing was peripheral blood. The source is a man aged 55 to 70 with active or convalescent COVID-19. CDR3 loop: CATSSSRTGENTYGYTF. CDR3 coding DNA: TGTGCCACCAGCAGCTCCCGGACAGGGGAAAACACTTATGGCTACACCTTC.